This T cell receptor beta chain was observed in a study of shared T cell receptors in the human thymus. In germline, CDR1 is LGHNT, CDR2 FRNRAP. The CDR3 has 14 amino acids. V lost 3 bases to trimming and J lost 5 bases; unmatched junction nucleotides: 6. The table came from immunoSEQ multiplex PCR; TCRdb's copy has only in-frame clones and leaves some out. The sample shows about 660,000 clones, 88% of them seen only once. The same sample was also studied in work on human thymus T cells. That study reports: Related research described strongly overlapping thymic repertoires in unrelated people.

The source material was thymocytes. The V gene is TRBV12-5, the J gene TRBJ2-5; TRBD2 aligns across 7 bases. The receptor's source is a boy in the first two years of life with a congenital heart defect. In DNA form, the CDR3 reads TGTGCTAGTGGTTTAGCGGGAATGGGGGAGACCCAGTACTTC. It yields the protein CASGLAGMGETQYF.